Each of the 20 T cell receptor beta chains below was sequenced from the same sample in a study of Ad26.COV2.S vaccination and SARS-CoV-2 variants. Treatment here: approximately 18 received Ad26.COV2.S at low or high dose, single or two shots; roughly 5 received placebo; per-sample allocation not given. Specimens were obtained on day 63 following the first vaccine or placebo injection. Generated by immunoSEQ multiplex PCR, the TCRdb table keeps only in-frame clones and is missing some. In the table there are some 250,000 clones, more than 75% of which are singletons. This specimen consisted of peripheral blood, obtained in a trial of Ad26.COV2.S vaccine versus placebo. These receptor sequences come from a person between 18 and 65 years old who received the Ad26.COV2.S COVID-19 vaccine or a placebo.

The gene calls are TRBV2 and TRBJ2-1; TRBD2 matches at 9 bases. V trimming: 8 bases; J trimming: 5 bases; junction bases outside the gene matches: 10. This CDR3 is 15 amino acids long. The germline gives CDR1 SNHLY, CDR2 FYNNEI. For the CDR3, the DNA is TGTGCCAGCGACGCCGAGACTAGCGGCAACAATGAGCAGTTCTTC. It translates to CASDAETSGNNEQFF.

The chain has TRBV6-2 or TRBV6-3 and TRBJ2-4, with a tentative D call TRBD1 (6 bases). The CDR3 sequence is 14 residues long. Trimming cost V 2 bases and J 7 bases, with 12 bases left between them. Germline V CDR1 and CDR2: MNHEY, SVGEGT. In DNA form, the CDR3 reads TGTGCCAGCAGTTACCCGCCGCAGGGGAACATTCAGTACTTC. Translated: CASSYPPQGNIQYF.

The chain has TRBV6-5 and TRBJ1-2; 12 positions match TRBD1. CDR3 length: 16 residues. The J segment lost 5 bases and the V segment lost 2 bases, leaving 6 bases of the junction unmatched. From germline, CDR1 is MNHEY and CDR2 SVGAGI. Here the CDR3 reads CASSYGGTGGAYGYTF. The CDR3, as DNA: TGTGCCAGCAGTTACGGCGGGACAGGGGGCGCGTATGGCTACACCTTC.

This clone has just a few counts. The genes are TRBV6-2 or TRBV6-3 and TRBJ2-7; D ambiguous. The CDR3 has 12 residues. Germline lookup yields CDR1 MNHEY and CDR2 SVGEGT. Trimming removed 5 bases from V and 3 bases from J, with 8 bases in between. The CDR3 protein is CASSRRYYEQYF. DNA of the CDR3: TGTGCCAGCAGTCGACGATACTACGAGCAGTACTTC.

The chain uses TRBV15 and TRBJ2-3, with a tentative D call TRBD2 (6 bases). CDR3 length: 16 amino acids. Trimming pared 1 base from V and 9 bases from J, leaving 20 bases between. From germline, CDR1 is LNHNV and CDR2 YYDKDF (reference sequence). This chain's CDR3 is CATSRGVGTGTDTQYF. CDR3 bases: TGTGCCACCAGCAGAGGGGTTGGAACCGGGACTGACACGCAGTATTTT.

V and J are TRBV19 and TRBJ2-1; 9 nucleotides line up with TRBD1. The CDR3 contains 12 residues. V gave up 4 bases and J gave up 16 bases; unmatched junction bases: 8. Germline V gene sequence: CDR1 LNHDA, CDR2 SQIVND (reference sequence). CDR3: CASSRGQGWEFF. The CDR3 coding sequence is TGTGCCAGTAGTAGGGGACAGGGTTGGGAATTCTTC.

V usage is TRBV6-4 and J usage is TRBJ2-7; D is possibly TRBD1 or TRBD2 (5 bases each). CDR3 length: 13 residues. Between the trimmed V and J ends, which lost 3 bases and 7 bases, there was a span of 13 bases. Per the germline V gene, CDR1 is MRHNA and CDR2 is SNTAGT. CDR3 region: CASSEGRFSEQYF. The CDR3 nucleotides read TGTGCCAGCAGTGAGGGACGCTTTTCTGAGCAGTACTTC.

V is TRBV6-5 and J is TRBJ2-5; D remains ambiguous. This CDR3 comprises 11 residues. Germline-derived CDR1 and CDR2 are MNHEY and SVGAGI. Trimming cost V 7 bases and J 7 bases, with 10 bases left between them. The CDR3 protein is CASTYLWTQYF. The CDR3 nucleotides are TGTGCCAGCACCTACTTGTGGACCCAGTACTTC.

The chain has TRBV7-2 and TRBJ2-7, with TRBD1 matching over 7 bases. The CDR3 is 14 residues long. CDR1 and CDR2 (germline): SGHTA, FQGNSA. Unmatched junction bases numbered 4, after V lost 3 bases and J lost 2 bases. The CDR3 coding sequence is TGTGCCAGCAGCTTCACAGGGGCGACCTACGAGCAGTACTTC. It codes for CASSFTGATYEQYF.

The V and J genes are TRBV19 and TRBJ2-1; TRBD1 matches 8 bases. Germline lookup yields CDR1 LNHDA and CDR2 SQIVND (reference sequence). The CDR3 is 14 amino acids. The J segment lost 6 bases and the V segment lost 5 bases, leaving 6 bases of the junction unmatched. The CDR3 nucleotides are TGTGCCAGTAGTGGGCAGGGGGCGGCCAATGAGCAGTTCTTC. Translated, it gives CASSGQGAANEQFF.

The rearrangement joins TRBV25-1 to TRBJ2-3, with TRBD2 matching 10 bases. V lost 2 bases, J lost 4 bases, and 9 bases stayed unmatched. CDR1 is MGHDK and CDR2 is SYGVNS in the germline V gene. The CDR3 consists of 17 residues. The CDR3 protein is CASSEGRAGGTSDTQYF. The CDR3 region has the DNA TGTGCCAGCAGTGAAGGCCGAGCGGGAGGGACGTCAGATACGCAGTATTTT.

This rearrangement joins TRBV6-5 to TRBJ1-2; tentative D call: TRBD1 (6 bases). The CDR3 runs to 16 residues. Germline V gene data show CDR1 as MNHEY and CDR2 as SVGAGI. With 1 base removed from V and 6 bases from J, the gap between germline ends came to 18 bases. This chain's CDR3 is CASSYFTGPRLHGYTF. The CDR3 nucleotides read TGTGCCAGCAGTTACTTTACAGGGCCCCGGCTTCATGGCTACACCTTC.

V usage is TRBV27 and J usage is TRBJ2-5; 7 bases agree with TRBD2. The ends lost 5 bases at V and 7 bases at J; junction bases unmatched: 4. This CDR3 is 12 amino acids long. Germline values: CDR1 MNHEY, CDR2 SMNVEV (reference sequence). CDR3 amino acids: CASSLTGGTQYF. DNA of the CDR3: TGTGCCAGCAGTCTGACGGGGGGGACCCAGTACTTC.

J is TRBJ2-7 and V is TRBV25-1, with D perhaps assigned TRBD1 or TRBD2 (5 bases each). The CDR3 is 13 amino acids. CDR1 MGHDK and CDR2 SYGVNS come from the germline V gene. Trimming stripped 4 bases from V and 2 bases from J, with 9 bases between. CDR3 amino acids: CASSVGAAYEQYF. DNA of the CDR3: TGTGCCAGCAGTGTCGGGGCCGCCTACGAGCAGTACTTC.

The V and J genes are TRBV30 and TRBJ2-7; 10 positions agree with TRBD2. Germline V gene data show CDR1 as GTSNPN and CDR2 as SVGIG (reference sequence). Trimming cost V 0 bases and J 2 bases; bases outside gene matches: 13. CDR3 length: 18 amino acids. This chain's CDR3 is CAWSVGLSGRAYPYEQYF. As DNA, the CDR3 is TGTGCCTGGAGTGTAGGTTTGAGCGGGAGGGCCTACCCCTACGAGCAGTACTTC. Filled out from reference TRBV30 and TRBJ2-7, the complete variable domain reads SQTIHQWPATLVQPVGSPLSLECTVEGTSNPNLYWYRQAAGRGLQLLFYSVGIGQISSEVPQNLSASRPQDRQFILSSKKLLLSDSGFYLCAWSVGLSGRAYPYEQYFGPGTRLTVT.

The V call is TRBV28, the J call TRBJ1-5, with TRBD1 as a possible D gene (5 bases). Between the trimmed V and J ends, which lost 3 bases and 5 bases, there was a span of 14 bases. The CDR3 covers 15 residues. Germline V gives CDR1 MDHEN, CDR2 SYDVKM. CDR3 sequence reads: CASSFRGVADQPQHF. CDR3 sequence (DNA): TGTGCCAGCAGTTTCCGAGGGGTAGCGGATCAGCCCCAGCATTTT.

This sequence joins TRBV28 and TRBJ1-1; possible D gene TRBD1, 5 bases. Germline CDR1 and CDR2: MDHEN and SYDVKM. The CDR3 has 15 residues. V shed 6 bases and J shed 1 base, with 15 bases lying between them. The CDR3 reads CASRPLQVENTEAFF. The CDR3 coding sequence is TGTGCCAGCAGACCCCTACAGGTCGAGAACACTGAAGCTTTCTTT.

This chain joins TRBV29-1 and TRBJ2-3; TRBD1 is a possible D gene (6 bases). V was pared by 6 bases and J by 6 bases, with 10 bases between. Germline lookup yields CDR1 SQVTM and CDR2 ANQGSEA. This CDR3 region has 11 residues. The CDR3 DNA is TGCAGCGTCGGGACAATGGATACGCAGTATTTT. As protein: CSVGTMDTQYF.

The chain links TRBV7-2 to TRBJ2-1; the D gene is possibly TRBD1 (6 bases). The CDR3 totals 17 residues. Germline-derived CDR1 and CDR2 are SGHTA and FQGNSA. Trimming removed 5 bases at V and 0 bases at J, with 17 bases between. CDR3 bases: TGTGCCAGCAGCCCCGTCCCACAGGGCAGCTCCTACAATGAGCAGTTCTTC. It specifies CASSPVPQGSSYNEQFF.

In nucleotides, the CDR3 is TGTGCCAGCAGTGAACGGACCTTCTATGGCTACACCTTC. This translates into CASSERTFYGYTF. V is TRBV6-1 and J is TRBJ1-2; D gene unclear. V dropped 2 bases and J dropped 4 bases, with 8 bases sitting between them. The germline CDR1 and CDR2 sequences are MNHNS and SASEGT. The CDR3 has 13 residues.